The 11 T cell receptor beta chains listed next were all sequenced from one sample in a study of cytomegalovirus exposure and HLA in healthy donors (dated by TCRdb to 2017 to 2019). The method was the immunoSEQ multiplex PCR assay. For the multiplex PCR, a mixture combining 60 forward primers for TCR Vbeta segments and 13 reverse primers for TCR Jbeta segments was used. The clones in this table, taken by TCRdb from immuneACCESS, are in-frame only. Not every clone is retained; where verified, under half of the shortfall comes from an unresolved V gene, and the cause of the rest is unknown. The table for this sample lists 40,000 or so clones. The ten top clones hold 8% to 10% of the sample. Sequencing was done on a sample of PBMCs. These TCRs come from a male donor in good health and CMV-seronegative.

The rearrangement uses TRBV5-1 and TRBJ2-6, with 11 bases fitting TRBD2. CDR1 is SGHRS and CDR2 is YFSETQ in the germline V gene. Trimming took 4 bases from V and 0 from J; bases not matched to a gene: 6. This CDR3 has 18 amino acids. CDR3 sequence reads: CASSVTSGAPSGANVLTF. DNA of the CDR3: TGCGCCAGCAGCGTGACTAGCGGGGCTCCCTCTGGGGCCAACGTCCTGACTTTC.

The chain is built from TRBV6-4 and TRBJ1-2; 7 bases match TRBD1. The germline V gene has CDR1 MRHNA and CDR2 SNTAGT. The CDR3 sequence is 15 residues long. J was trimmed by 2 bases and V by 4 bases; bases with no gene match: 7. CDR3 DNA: TGTGCCAGCAGTGTTTCCCAGGACAGGAACTATGGCTACACCTTC. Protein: CASSVSQDRNYGYTF.

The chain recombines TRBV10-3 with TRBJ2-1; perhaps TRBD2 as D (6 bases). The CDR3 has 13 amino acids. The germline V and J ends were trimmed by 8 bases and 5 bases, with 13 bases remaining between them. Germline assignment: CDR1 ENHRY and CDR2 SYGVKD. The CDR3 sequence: CAIAGTSDNEQFF. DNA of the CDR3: TGTGCCATCGCGGGGACGTCCGACAATGAGCAGTTCTTC.

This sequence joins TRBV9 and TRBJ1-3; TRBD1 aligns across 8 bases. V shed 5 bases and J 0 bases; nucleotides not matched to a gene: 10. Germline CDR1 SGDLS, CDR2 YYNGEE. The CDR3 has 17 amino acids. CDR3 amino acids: CASRVLGQASSGNTIYF. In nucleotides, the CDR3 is TGTGCCAGCAGAGTTCTGGGACAGGCGAGCTCTGGAAACACCATATATTTT. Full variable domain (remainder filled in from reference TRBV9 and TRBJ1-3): DSGVTQTPKHLITATGQRVTLRCSPRSGDLSVYWYQQSLDQGLQFLIQYYNGEERAKGNILERFSAQQFPDLHSELNLSSLELGDSALYFCASRVLGQASSGNTIYFGEGSWLTVV.

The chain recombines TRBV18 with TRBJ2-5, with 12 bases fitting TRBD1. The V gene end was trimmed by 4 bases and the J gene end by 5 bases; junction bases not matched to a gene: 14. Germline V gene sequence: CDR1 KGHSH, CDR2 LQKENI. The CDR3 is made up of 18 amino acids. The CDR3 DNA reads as TGTGCCAGCTCACTCATTCCCGGGACAGGGGGCGTGCGGGAGACCCAGTACTTC. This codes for CASSLIPGTGGVRETQYF.

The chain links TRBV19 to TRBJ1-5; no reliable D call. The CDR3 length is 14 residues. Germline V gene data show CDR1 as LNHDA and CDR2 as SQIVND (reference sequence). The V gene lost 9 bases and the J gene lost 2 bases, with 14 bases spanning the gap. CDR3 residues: CASRGPYGNQPQHF. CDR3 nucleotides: TGTGCCAGCCGAGGGCCCTACGGCAATCAGCCCCAGCATTTT.

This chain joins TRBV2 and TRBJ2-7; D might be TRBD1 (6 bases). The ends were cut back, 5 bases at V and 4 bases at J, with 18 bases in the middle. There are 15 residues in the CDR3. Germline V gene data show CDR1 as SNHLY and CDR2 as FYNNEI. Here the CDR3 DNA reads TGTGCCAGCAGTATTACCACAGGGAAGGAATACGAGCAGTACTTC. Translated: CASSITTGKEYEQYF. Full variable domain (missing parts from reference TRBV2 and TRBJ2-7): EPEVTQTPSHQVTQMGQEVILRCVPISNHLYFYWYRQILGQKVEFLVSFYNNEISEKSEIFDDQFSVERPDGSNFTLKIRSTKLEDSAMYFCASSITTGKEYEQYFGPGTRLTVT.

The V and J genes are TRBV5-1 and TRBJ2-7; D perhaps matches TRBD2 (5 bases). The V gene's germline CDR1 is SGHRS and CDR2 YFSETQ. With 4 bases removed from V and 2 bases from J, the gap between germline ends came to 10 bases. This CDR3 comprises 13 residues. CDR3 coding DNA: TGCGCCAGCAGCGCGGACTCCGCCTACGAGCAGTACTTC. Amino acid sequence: CASSADSAYEQYF.

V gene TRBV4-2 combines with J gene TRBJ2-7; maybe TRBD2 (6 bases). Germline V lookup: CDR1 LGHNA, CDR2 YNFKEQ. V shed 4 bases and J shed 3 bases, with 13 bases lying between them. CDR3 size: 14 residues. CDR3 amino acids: CASSPGDFGYEQYF. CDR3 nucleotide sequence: TGTGCCAGCAGCCCGGGGGACTTCGGCTACGAGCAGTACTTC.

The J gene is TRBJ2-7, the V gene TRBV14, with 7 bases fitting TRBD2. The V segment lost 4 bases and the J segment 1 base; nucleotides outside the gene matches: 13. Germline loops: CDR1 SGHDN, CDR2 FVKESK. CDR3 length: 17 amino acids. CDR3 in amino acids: CASSPLSGRSTSYEQYF. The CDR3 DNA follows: TGTGCCAGCAGCCCCCTTTCCGGGAGGTCCACTTCCTACGAGCAGTACTTC.

Written as DNA, the CDR3 is TGTGCCAGCAGCCAAGATCGGACTAGCGGGAGCGAGCAGTACTTC. Its protein product is CASSQDRTSGSEQYF. This chain links TRBV14 with TRBJ2-7; 13 bases line up with TRBD2. The germline CDR1 and CDR2 sequences are SGHDN and FVKESK. Germline trimming cut 0 bases from V and 6 bases from J; bases unmatched to any gene: 2. There are 15 residues in the CDR3.